The next 30 T cell receptor beta chains were all read from a single sample in a study of blood T cell repertoires in COVID-19. Generated by immunoSEQ multiplex PCR, the TCRdb table keeps only in-frame clones and is missing some. In the table there are about 330,000 clones, around 84% of which are singletons. Sequences were obtained from PBMCs or T cells enriched from blood (not recorded which). These receptors all stem from a woman between 18 and 29 years old who had recovered from COVID-19.

The J gene is TRBJ1-3, the V gene TRBV15; D unclear. The V end was cut by 0 bases, the J end by 0 bases, with 6 bases between. The CDR3 extends over 15 amino acids. Germline CDR1 is LNHNV and CDR2 is YYDKDF (reference sequence). CDR3 nucleotide sequence: TGTGCCACCAGCAGAGATAAAAACTCTGGAAACACCATATATTTT. Amino acid sequence: CATSRDKNSGNTIYF.

In this sample, this clone turned up a few times. The chain links TRBV18 to TRBJ2-5, with TRBD1 matching over 11 bases. Germline CDR1 and CDR2: KGHSH and LQKENI. The CDR3 consists of 15 residues. V shed 4 bases and J 4 bases; nucleotides not matched to a gene: 5. The CDR3 region has the DNA TGTGCCAGCTCACAGGGACAGGGGGGAACAGAGACCCAGTACTTC. Residues: CASSQGQGGTETQYF.

This rearrangement joins TRBV7-6 to TRBJ1-1, with TRBD1 matching over 7 bases. The V gene end was trimmed by 3 bases and the J gene end by 4 bases; junction bases not matched to a gene: 8. The CDR3 runs to 15 residues. Germline lookup yields CDR1 SGHVS and CDR2 FNYEAQ. The CDR3 region is CASSLSGGMGTEAFF. In DNA, the CDR3 is TGTGCCAGCAGCTTGTCAGGGGGAATGGGCACTGAAGCTTTCTTT.

This sequence joins TRBV28 and TRBJ2-7; a weak D match, TRBD2 (5 bases). Germline V gene sequence: CDR1 MDHEN, CDR2 SYDVKM. Trimming stripped 6 bases from V and 4 bases from J, with 22 bases between. CDR3 size: 16 residues. CDR3 DNA sequence: TGTGCCAGCAGCCCCGCCTCGGGGTCCGAGGGATACGAGCAGTACTTC. Encoded protein: CASSPASGSEGYEQYF.

This clone turned up a few times. This sequence joins TRBV10-3 and TRBJ1-1, with 7 bases lining up with TRBD1. V was clipped by 6 bases and J by 3 bases; unmatched bases: 7. The CDR3 contains 14 residues. Germline V CDR1 and CDR2: ENHRY, SYGVKD. The CDR3 region has the DNA TGTGCCATCAGCAAACAGGGGTTTGACACTGAAGCTTTCTTT. Translating it yields CAISKQGFDTEAFF.

CDR3 DNA: TGCGCCAGCAGCCAGAGACAGCGCGGCTACACCTTC. Protein: CASSQRQRGYTF. V is TRBV4-1 and J is TRBJ1-2; perhaps TRBD1 as D (5 bases). The V end lost 3 bases, the J end lost 8 bases, and 10 bases lay between the germline ends. This CDR3 spans 12 amino acids. Germline V gene sequence: CDR1 MGHRA, CDR2 YSYEKL.

This chain links TRBV30 with TRBJ2-3; possibly TRBD2 for D (5 bases). Looked up from germline, CDR1 is GTSNPN and CDR2 is SVGIG (reference sequence). The V end lost 4 bases, the J end lost 0 bases, and 8 bases lay between the germline ends. The CDR3 runs 13 residues. In nucleotides, the CDR3 is TGTGCCTGGAATCGGGGTAGCACAGATACGCAGTATTTT. Protein: CAWNRGSTDTQYF.

This chain uses TRBV7-8 with TRBJ1-5; 7 positions agree with TRBD1. Germline assignment: CDR1 SGHVS and CDR2 FQNEAQ. The CDR3 covers 16 residues. The V gene end was trimmed by 5 bases and the J gene end by 2 bases; junction bases not matched to a gene: 9. The chain's CDR3 is CASSPLLGTGNQPQHF. The CDR3 DNA sequence: TGTGCCAGCAGCCCACTGCTTGGGACAGGCAATCAGCCCCAGCATTTT.

V and J are TRBV7-2 and TRBJ1-1; no clear D gene. This CDR3 is built from 15 residues. Trimming left V 5 bases short and J 1 base short, with 14 bases between. The germline V gene has CDR1 SGHTA and CDR2 FQGNSA. The CDR3 DNA reads as TGTGCCAGCAGCCGGTACCAGGCAGGGAACACTGAAGCTTTCTTT. Translation: CASSRYQAGNTEAFF.

The table lists this clone with a count of one. The J gene is TRBJ1-2, the V gene TRBV7-9; 8 bases map to TRBD1. From germline, CDR1 is SEHNR and CDR2 FQNEAQ (reference sequence). The trim removed 3 bases at V and 4 bases at J, leaving 7 bases unmatched. The CDR3 sequence is 15 residues long. The CDR3 is CASSFGQGASYGYTF. The CDR3, as DNA: TGTGCCAGCAGCTTCGGTCAGGGGGCTAGCTATGGCTACACCTTC. The full variable domain, with the rest looked up from reference TRBV7-9 and TRBJ1-2, is DTGVSQNPRHKITKRGQNVTFRCDPISEHNRLYWYRQTLGQGPEFLTYFQNEAQLEKSRLLSDRFSAERPKGSFSTLEIQRTEQGDSAMYLCASSFGQGASYGYTFGSGTRLTVV.

The gene calls are TRBV5-1 and TRBJ2-7, with 9 nucleotides matching TRBD1. CDR1 is SGHRS, CDR2 YFSETQ, per germline. This CDR3 contains 14 residues. V lost 4 bases and J lost 5; bases outside the gene matches: 7. CDR3 sequence: CASSPTGGRNEQYF. The DNA for the CDR3 is TGCGCCAGCAGCCCGACAGGGGGAAGGAACGAGCAGTACTTC.

The chain couples TRBV6-4 to TRBJ1-2, with 10 positions matching TRBD1. CDR3 length: 15 amino acids. V lost 5 bases to trimming and J lost 7 bases; unmatched junction nucleotides: 10. The germline CDR1 and CDR2 sequences are MRHNA and SNTAGT. CDR3 coding DNA: TGTGCCAGCAGTAGGACCGGGACAGGGGTTGGTGGCTACACCTTC. Translating gives CASSRTGTGVGGYTF.

The genes are TRBV24-1 and TRBJ2-3; 14 bases agree with TRBD2. The germline V gene has CDR1 KGHDR and CDR2 SFDVKD. The CDR3 has 18 residues. V lost 4 bases, J lost 5 bases, and 10 bases stayed unmatched. The DNA for the CDR3 is TGTGCCACCAGTGACCTCGGACTAGCGGGAGGATATGGAGATACGCAGTATTTT. It codes for CATSDLGLAGGYGDTQYF.

The chain uses TRBV12-5 and TRBJ2-1; D is possibly TRBD1 (6 bases). Germline V CDR1 and CDR2: LGHNT, FRNRAP. The length of the CDR3 is 13 residues. V gave up 5 bases and J gave up 9 bases, with 14 bases separating them. The CDR3 DNA follows: TGTGCTAGTGGTCAGGACAGTTCGTCTGAGCAGTTCTTC. This gives the protein CASGQDSSSEQFF.

The chain couples TRBV30 to TRBJ2-3; unclear D gene. Germline V CDR1 and CDR2: GTSNPN, SVGIG (reference sequence). The CDR3 is made up of 12 amino acids. Trimming pared 0 bases from V and 10 bases from J, leaving 11 bases between. This CDR3 reads CAWSVPRGPQYF. Written as DNA, the CDR3 is TGTGCCTGGAGTGTACCTCGAGGCCCGCAGTATTTT.

V gene TRBV27 combines with J gene TRBJ1-1, with 7 bases lining up with TRBD1. Germline lookup yields CDR1 MNHEY and CDR2 SMNVEV (reference sequence). The CDR3 extends over 15 amino acids. The V and J ends lost 6 bases and 1 base, in that order; junction bases with no gene match: 8. The CDR3 protein is CASSLRQGWNTEAFF. The CDR3 region has the DNA TGTGCCAGCAGCCTCCGACAGGGCTGGAACACTGAAGCTTTCTTT.

This clone has a single count. This chain joins TRBV30 and TRBJ1-1; D gene uncertain. Germline V gene lookup returns CDR1 GTSNPN and CDR2 SVGIG (reference sequence). The CDR3 is 14 amino acids. Deletions cut 0 bases from V and 0 bases from J, with 8 bases between. The CDR3 region has the DNA TGTGCCTGGAGTGTAGGCGGGCTGAACACTGAAGCTTTCTTT. Translation: CAWSVGGLNTEAFF.

This clone showed up just a few times. The V gene is TRBV7-2, the J gene TRBJ2-2; D call uncertain. Trimming shortened V by 1 base and J by 2 bases, and 8 bases separated the two germline ends. Germline V lookup: CDR1 SGHTA, CDR2 FQGNSA. The CDR3 sequence is 15 residues long. The CDR3 sequence: CASSLVSLNTGELFF. In DNA, the CDR3 is TGTGCCAGCAGCTTAGTGAGCCTCAACACCGGGGAGCTGTTTTTT.

The chain combines TRBV28 with TRBJ1-5, with a possible D match to TRBD1 (5 bases). The germline V and J ends were trimmed by 7 bases and 11 bases, with 12 bases remaining between them. Germline values: CDR1 MDHEN, CDR2 SYDVKM. This CDR3 contains 11 residues. CDR3 amino acids: CASKSQGAQHF. Here the CDR3 DNA reads TGTGCCAGCAAAAGTCAGGGTGCCCAGCATTTT.

The V gene is TRBV7-9, the J gene TRBJ2-2; 10 bases match TRBD1. Germline CDR1 and CDR2: SEHNR and FQNEAQ (reference sequence). Trimming removed 3 bases from V and 3 bases from J; junction bases left unmatched: 4. The CDR3 sequence is 16 residues long. CDR3 sequence reads: CASSLRQGADTGELFF. In DNA, the CDR3 is TGTGCCAGCAGCTTGAGACAGGGGGCCGACACCGGGGAGCTGTTTTTT.

This rearrangement joins TRBV9 to TRBJ2-1; possibly TRBD1 for D (6 bases). Germline V gene sequence: CDR1 SGDLS, CDR2 YYNGEE. CDR3 length: 12 amino acids. V was trimmed by 3 bases and J by 8 bases, leaving 9 bases between them. CDR3 residues: CASSEQGHEQFF. For the CDR3, the DNA is TGTGCCAGCAGCGAACAGGGCCATGAGCAGTTCTTC. The whole variable domain, remainder taken from reference TRBV9 and TRBJ2-1, is DSGVTQTPKHLITATGQRVTLRCSPRSGDLSVYWYQQSLDQGLQFLIQYYNGEERAKGNILERFSAQQFPDLHSELNLSSLELGDSALYFCASSEQGHEQFFGPGTRLTVL.

J is TRBJ2-2 and V is TRBV9; 10 positions match TRBD1. The CDR3 is 16 residues long. In germline, CDR1 is SGDLS, CDR2 YYNGEE. V lost 3 bases and J lost 5; bases outside the gene matches: 7. The CDR3 bases are TGTGCCAGCAGCGCCTTGGGACAGGGGTCGACCGGGGAGCTGTTTTTT. It translates to CASSALGQGSTGELFF.

The chain recombines TRBV6-5 with TRBJ2-3; D ambiguous. V was trimmed by 0 bases and J by 0 bases, leaving 4 bases between them. The CDR3 runs 14 residues. Germline CDR1 MNHEY, CDR2 SVGAGI. As DNA, the CDR3 is TGTGCCAGCAGTTACTCCGTCAGCACAGATACGCAGTATTTT. This codes for CASSYSVSTDTQYF.

CDR3 loop: CATSRARKTSGNTIYF. The CDR3 DNA is TGTGCCACCAGCAGAGCCAGAAAGACTTCTGGAAACACCATATATTTT. V gene TRBV15 combines with J gene TRBJ1-3; D is ambiguous. This CDR3 has 16 residues. V lost 1 base to trimming and J lost 1 base, with 11 bases between them. CDR1 and CDR2 (germline): LNHNV, YYDKDF (reference sequence).

V and J are TRBV5-6 and TRBJ1-2, with D possibly matching TRBD1 (5 bases). Trimming took 4 bases from V and 4 from J, leaving 26 bases between them. Germline-derived CDR1 and CDR2 are SGHDT and YYEEEE. The CDR3 spans 18 residues. The CDR3 DNA is TGTGCCAGCAGCCAAAACGGACGCGAAACAGGCGCTGCCTATGGCTACACCTTC. Encoded protein: CASSQNGRETGAAYGYTF.

The V and J genes are TRBV27 and TRBJ1-1; no definite D call. This CDR3 comprises 13 residues. The V gene's germline CDR1 is MNHEY and CDR2 SMNVEV (reference sequence). Trimming removed 3 bases from V and 3 bases from J, with 8 bases in between. CDR3 DNA: TGTGCCAGCAGTTTCGGGAGGGACACTGAAGCTTTCTTT. Amino acid sequence: CASSFGRDTEAFF.

The rearrangement links TRBV11-2 to TRBJ2-2; 11 bases match TRBD2. The CDR3 has 15 residues. Trimming at V came to 4 bases and at J to 3 bases, leaving 1 base not matched to a gene. Germline V gives CDR1 SGHAT, CDR2 FQNNGV. The CDR3 nucleotides read TGTGCCAGCAGCTGGACTAGCGGGCACACCGGGGAGCTGTTTTTT. Protein: CASSWTSGHTGELFF.

This clone has just one count. V and J are TRBV7-9 and TRBJ1-5, with D possibly TRBD1 on 6 matching bases. The CDR3 consists of 15 residues. Deletions cut 5 bases from V and 5 bases from J, with 16 bases between. Germline loops: CDR1 SEHNR, CDR2 FQNEAQ (reference sequence). The CDR3 DNA is TGTGCCAGCAGCGGCTGGGGGCAGGGCGATCAGCCCCAGCATTTT. Residues: CASSGWGQGDQPQHF.

The chain has TRBV5-1 and TRBJ2-7; 9 bases match TRBD1. CDR3 length: 17 residues. From germline, CDR1 is SGHRS and CDR2 YFSETQ. J gave up 2 bases and V 5 bases, and 14 bases lay outside the gene matches. In DNA form, the CDR3 reads TGCGCCAGCAGTAATCCGGGGACAGGGATTCCCCCCTACGAGCAGTACTTC. Translating it yields CASSNPGTGIPPYEQYF.

CDR3 residues: CASSVGSLYGYTF. CDR3 nucleotides: TGTGCCAGCTCAGTGGGCAGCTTATATGGCTACACCTTC. The chain links TRBV5-6 to TRBJ1-2, with unresolved D. Germline lookup yields CDR1 SGHDT and CDR2 YYEEEE. The CDR3 length is 13 residues. The V and J ends lost 7 bases and 5 bases respectively, with 15 bases between them.